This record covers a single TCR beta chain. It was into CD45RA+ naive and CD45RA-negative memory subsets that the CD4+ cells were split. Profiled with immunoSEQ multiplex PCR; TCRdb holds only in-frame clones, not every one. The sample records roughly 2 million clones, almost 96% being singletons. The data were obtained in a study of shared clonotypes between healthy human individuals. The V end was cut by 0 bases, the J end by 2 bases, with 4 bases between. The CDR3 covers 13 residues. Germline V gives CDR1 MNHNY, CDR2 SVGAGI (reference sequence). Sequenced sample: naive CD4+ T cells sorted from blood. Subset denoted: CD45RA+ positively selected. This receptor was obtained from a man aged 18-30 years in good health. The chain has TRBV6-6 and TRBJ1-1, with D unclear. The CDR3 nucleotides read TGTGCCAGCAGTTACTCGGACAACACTGAAGCTTTCTTT. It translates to CASSYSDNTEAFF.